What follows describes a single TCR beta chain. The data were taken from a study of blood T cell repertoires in COVID-19. Study-wide background: Collection of acute and convalescent COVID-19 samples took place in the United States, Italy and Spain.

Trimming pared 6 bases from V and 4 bases from J, leaving 13 bases between. Germline-derived CDR1 and CDR2 are LGHDT and YNNKEL (reference sequence). The CDR3 is made up of 14 amino acids. Authors' analysis steps: Nucleated cell counts were estimated from reference gene primer amplification. Profiling relied on immunoSEQ multiplex PCR, and the TCRdb table lists in-frame clones only, not all of them. Clone size and the V and J calls come from that table; the DNA yielded D and trimming. The table has around 160,000 clones, under 90% seen once. Sequenced: peripheral blood. This receptor was obtained from a woman older than 75 with acute or convalescent COVID-19. The genes are TRBV3-1 (or the pseudogene TRBV3-2) and TRBJ1-3; a weak D match, TRBD1 (6 bases). CDR3 sequence: CASRARGAGNTIYF. The CDR3 coding sequence is TGTGCCAGCAGAGCCAGGGGAGCAGGAAACACCATATATTTT.